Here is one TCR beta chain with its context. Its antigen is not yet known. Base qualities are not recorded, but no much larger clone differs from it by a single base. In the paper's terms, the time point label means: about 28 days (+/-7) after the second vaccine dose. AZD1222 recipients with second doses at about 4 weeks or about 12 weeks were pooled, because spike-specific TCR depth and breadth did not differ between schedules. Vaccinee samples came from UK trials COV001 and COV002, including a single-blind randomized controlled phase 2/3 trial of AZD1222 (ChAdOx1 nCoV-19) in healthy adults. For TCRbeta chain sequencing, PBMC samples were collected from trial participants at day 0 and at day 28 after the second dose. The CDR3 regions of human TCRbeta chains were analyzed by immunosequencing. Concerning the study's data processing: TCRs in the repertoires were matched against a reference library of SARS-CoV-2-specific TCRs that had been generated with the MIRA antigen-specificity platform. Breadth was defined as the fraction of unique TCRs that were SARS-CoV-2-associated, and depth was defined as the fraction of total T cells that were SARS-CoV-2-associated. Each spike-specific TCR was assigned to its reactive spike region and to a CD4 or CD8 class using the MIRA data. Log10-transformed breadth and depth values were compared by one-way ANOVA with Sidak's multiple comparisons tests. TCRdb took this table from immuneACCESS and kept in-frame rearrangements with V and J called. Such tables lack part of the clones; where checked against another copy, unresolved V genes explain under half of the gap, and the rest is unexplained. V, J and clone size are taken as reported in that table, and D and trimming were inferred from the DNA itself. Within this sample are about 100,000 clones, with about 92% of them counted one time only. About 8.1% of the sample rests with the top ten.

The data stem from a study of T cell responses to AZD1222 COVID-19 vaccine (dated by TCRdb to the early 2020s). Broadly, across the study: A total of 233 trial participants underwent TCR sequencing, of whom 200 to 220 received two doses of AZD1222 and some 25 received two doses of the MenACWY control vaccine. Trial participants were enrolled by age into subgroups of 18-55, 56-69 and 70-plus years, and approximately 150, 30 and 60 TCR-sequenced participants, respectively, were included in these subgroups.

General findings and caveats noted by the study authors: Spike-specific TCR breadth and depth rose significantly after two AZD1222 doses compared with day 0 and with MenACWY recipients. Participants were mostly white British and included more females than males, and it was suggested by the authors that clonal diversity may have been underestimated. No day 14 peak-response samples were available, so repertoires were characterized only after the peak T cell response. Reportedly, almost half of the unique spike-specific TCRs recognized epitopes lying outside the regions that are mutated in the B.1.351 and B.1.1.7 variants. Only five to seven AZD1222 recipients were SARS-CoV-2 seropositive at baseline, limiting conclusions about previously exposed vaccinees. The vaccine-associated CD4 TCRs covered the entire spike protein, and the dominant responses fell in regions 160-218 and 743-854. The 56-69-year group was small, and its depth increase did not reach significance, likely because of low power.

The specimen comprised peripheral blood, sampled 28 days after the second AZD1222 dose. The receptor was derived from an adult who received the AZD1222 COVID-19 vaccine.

The DNA sequence follows: TGTGCCAGCAGCGAGGGGTCTGGAGAGACCTATGGCTACACCTTC. It encodes CASSEGSGETYGYTF. The chain uses TRBV9 and TRBJ1-2, and TRBD1 may be the D gene, going by 5 matching bases. The trim is 3 bases for V and 4 bases for J, with a gap of 16 bases between the germline ends. CDR1 and CDR2, per the germline V gene, are SGDLS and YYNGEE. From its cysteine to its phenylalanine, the CDR3 spans 15 amino acids. CDR3 DNA only is kept here, 45 bases in frame from base 1.